This TCR beta chain was documented in a study of human T cells and chemical hapten exposure. As the library was built, unique molecular identifiers were attached to individual cDNA molecules. TCRdb re-analysed the RACE reads in MiXCR, keeping a single row per CDR3 protein. This table holds more than 85,000 distinct CDR3 sequences, around 10% found once. Regarding time point: patch test 2, 6 weeks after DPC sensitization. Documented treatment: therapeutic diphenylcyclopropenone sensitization with weekly scalp DPC. Study observations and caveats: PT1 expanded TCR counts and patch test score were linked, and their correlation was positive.

This clonotype has more than one count but fewer than ten. Antigen specificity is unknown. The CDR3 loop spans 14 amino acids. J lost 9 bases, V lost 6 bases, and 11 bases had no gene match. Sample: whole blood, taken in connection with sensitization to the hapten diphenylcyclopropenone (DPC). The V gene is TRBV12-3 or TRBV12-4, the J gene TRBJ2-1; TRBD1 aligns across 7 bases. This clonotype was obtained from a man in his forties or fifties with alopecia areata. Some clones in this sample may be carry-over from other donors' samples. The CDR3 sequence: CASSLQGREGEQFF. The DNA of the CDR3 is TGTGCCAGCAGCCTACAGGGGCGCGAGGGTGAGCAGTTCTTC.